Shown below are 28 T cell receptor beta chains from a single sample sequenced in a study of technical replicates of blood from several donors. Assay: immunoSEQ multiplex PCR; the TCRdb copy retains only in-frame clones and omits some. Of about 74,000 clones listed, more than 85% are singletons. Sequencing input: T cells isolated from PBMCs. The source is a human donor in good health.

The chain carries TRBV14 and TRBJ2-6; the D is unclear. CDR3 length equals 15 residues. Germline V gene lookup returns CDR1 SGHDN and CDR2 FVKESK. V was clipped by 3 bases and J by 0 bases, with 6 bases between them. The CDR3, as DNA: TGTGCCAGCAGCCAGGCCCGCTCTGGGGCCAACGTCCTGACTTTC. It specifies CASSQARSGANVLTF.

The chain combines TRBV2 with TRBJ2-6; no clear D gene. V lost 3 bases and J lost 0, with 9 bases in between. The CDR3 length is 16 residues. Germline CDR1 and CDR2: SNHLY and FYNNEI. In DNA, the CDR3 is TGTGCCAGCAGTGACAGGAAACTCTCTGGGGCCAACGTCCTGACTTTC. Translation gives CASSDRKLSGANVLTF.

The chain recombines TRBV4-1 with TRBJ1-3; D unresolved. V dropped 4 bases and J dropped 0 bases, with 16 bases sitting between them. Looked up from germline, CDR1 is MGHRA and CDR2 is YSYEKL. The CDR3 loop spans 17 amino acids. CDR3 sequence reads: CASSRIWAGSSGNTIYF. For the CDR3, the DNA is TGCGCCAGCAGCCGAATCTGGGCCGGCAGCTCTGGAAACACCATATATTTT.

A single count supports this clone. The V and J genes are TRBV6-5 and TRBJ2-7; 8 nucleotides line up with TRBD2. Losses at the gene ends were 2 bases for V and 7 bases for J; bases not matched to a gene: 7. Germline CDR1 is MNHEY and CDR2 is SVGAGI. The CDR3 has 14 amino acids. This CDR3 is CASSYGGGNFEQYF. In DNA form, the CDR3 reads TGTGCCAGCAGTTACGGCGGGGGGAATTTTGAGCAGTACTTC.

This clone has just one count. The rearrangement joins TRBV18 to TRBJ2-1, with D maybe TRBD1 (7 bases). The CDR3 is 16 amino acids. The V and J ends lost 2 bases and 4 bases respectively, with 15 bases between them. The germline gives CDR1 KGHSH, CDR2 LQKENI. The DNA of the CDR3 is TGTGCCAGCTCACCAAGCGCGGGACAGACTTACAATGAGCAGTTCTTC. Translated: CASSPSAGQTYNEQFF.

The CDR3 DNA is TGTGCCAGCAGCCCCTTACTAACAGGGGGCGCTGCCAATGAGCAGTTCTTC. Its translation: CASSPLLTGGAANEQFF. The chain employs TRBV28 and TRBJ2-1; 9 bases align to TRBD1. The CDR3 has 17 amino acids. V was pared by 6 bases and J by 6 bases, with 15 bases of the junction left unmatched. Per germline, CDR1 MDHEN and CDR2 SYDVKM.

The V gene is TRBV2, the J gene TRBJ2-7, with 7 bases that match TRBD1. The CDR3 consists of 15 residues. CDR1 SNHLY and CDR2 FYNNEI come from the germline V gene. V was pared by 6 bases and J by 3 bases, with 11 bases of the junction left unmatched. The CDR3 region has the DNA TGTGCCAGCAGCGTCCATGGGACAGCTCACTACGAGCAGTACTTC. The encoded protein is CASSVHGTAHYEQYF.

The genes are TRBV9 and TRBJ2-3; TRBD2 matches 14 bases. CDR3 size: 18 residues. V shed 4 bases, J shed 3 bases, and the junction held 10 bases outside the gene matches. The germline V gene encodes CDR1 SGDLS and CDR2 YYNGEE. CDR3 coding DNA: TGTGCCAGCAGCATTCACTCGACTAGCGGGAGGGCAACAGATACGCAGTATTTT. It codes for CASSIHSTSGRATDTQYF.

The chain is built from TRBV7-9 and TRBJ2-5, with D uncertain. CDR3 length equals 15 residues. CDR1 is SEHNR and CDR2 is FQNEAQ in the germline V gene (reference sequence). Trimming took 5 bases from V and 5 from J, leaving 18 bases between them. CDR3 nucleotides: TGTGCCAGCAGCCCCACCTCTCAGGCGTGGGAGACCCAGTACTTC. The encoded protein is CASSPTSQAWETQYF.

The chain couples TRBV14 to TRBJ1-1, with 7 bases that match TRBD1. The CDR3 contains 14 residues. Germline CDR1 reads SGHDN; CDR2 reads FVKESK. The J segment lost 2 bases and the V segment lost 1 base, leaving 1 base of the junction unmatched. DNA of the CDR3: TGTGCCAGCAGCCAAGGACAGGGAAACACTGAAGCTTTCTTT. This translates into CASSQGQGNTEAFF.

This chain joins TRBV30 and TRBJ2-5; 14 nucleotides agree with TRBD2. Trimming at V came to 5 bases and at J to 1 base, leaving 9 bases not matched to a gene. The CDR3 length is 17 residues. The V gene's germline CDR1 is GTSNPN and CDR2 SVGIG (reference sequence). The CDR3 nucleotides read TGTGCCTGGGTAGCGACTAGCGGGGGGGTGGTCCAAGAGACCCAGTACTTC. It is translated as CAWVATSGGVVQETQYF.

The DNA for the CDR3 is TGTGCCAGCAGTCAGCCTCCCCAGGGCGGTGAGCAGTTCTTC. Its protein product is CASSQPPQGGEQFF. The V gene is TRBV27, the J gene TRBJ2-1, with a weak D call TRBD1 (5 bases). Trimming took off 5 bases at V and 9 bases at J, with 17 bases between the two ends. Per germline, CDR1 MNHEY and CDR2 SMNVEV (reference sequence). This CDR3 is built from 14 residues.

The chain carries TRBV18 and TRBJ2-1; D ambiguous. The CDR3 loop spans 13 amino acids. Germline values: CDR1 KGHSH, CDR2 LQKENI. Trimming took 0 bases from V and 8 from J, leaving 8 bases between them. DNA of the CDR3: TGTGCCAGCTCACCACCGAGCCTAGATGAGCAGTTCTTC. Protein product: CASSPPSLDEQFF.

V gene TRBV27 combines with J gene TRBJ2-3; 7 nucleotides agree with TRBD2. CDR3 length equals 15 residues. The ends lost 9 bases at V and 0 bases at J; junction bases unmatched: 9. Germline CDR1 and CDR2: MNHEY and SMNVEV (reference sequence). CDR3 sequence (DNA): TGTGCCAGTCAAGCGGGGTTTACTAGCACAGATACGCAGTATTTT. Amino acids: CASQAGFTSTDTQYF.

CDR3 sequence reads: CASSYLGTGGGYGYTF. CDR3 nucleotide sequence: TGTGCCAGCAGTTACCTCGGGACAGGGGGAGGGTATGGCTACACCTTC. This chain links TRBV6-6 with TRBJ1-2; TRBD1 matches 11 bases. The length of the CDR3 is 16 residues. The V gene's germline CDR1 is MNHNY and CDR2 SVGAGI (reference sequence). Trimming at V came to 2 bases and at J to 5 bases, leaving 7 bases not matched to a gene.

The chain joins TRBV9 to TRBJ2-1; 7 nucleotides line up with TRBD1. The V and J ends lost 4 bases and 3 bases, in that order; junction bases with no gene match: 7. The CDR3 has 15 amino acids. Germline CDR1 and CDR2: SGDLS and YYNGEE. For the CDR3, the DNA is TGTGCCAGCAGCTTCGGACAGGAGAACTACAATGAGCAGTTCTTC. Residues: CASSFGQENYNEQFF.

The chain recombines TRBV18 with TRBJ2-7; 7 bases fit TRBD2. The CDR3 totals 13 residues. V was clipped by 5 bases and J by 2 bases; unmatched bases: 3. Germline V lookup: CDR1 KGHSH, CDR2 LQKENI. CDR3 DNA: TGTGCCAGCTCAGAGCGGGAAACCTACGAGCAGTACTTC. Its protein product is CASSERETYEQYF.

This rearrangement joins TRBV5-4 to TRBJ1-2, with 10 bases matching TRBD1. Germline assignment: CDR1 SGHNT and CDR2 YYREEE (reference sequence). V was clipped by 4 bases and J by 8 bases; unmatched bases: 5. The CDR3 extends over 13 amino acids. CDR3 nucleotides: TGTGCCAGCAGCGACAGGGGGCTGGAGGGCTACACCTTC. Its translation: CASSDRGLEGYTF.

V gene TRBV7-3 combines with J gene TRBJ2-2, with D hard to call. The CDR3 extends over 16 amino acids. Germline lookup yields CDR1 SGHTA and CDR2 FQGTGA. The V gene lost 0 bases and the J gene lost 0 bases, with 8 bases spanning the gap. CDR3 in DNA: TGTGCCAGCAGCTTAACGCCAGACACGAACACCGGGGAGCTGTTTTTT. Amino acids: CASSLTPDTNTGELFF. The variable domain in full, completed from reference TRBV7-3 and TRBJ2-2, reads GAGVSQTPSNKVTEKGKYVELRCDPISGHTALYWYRQSLGQGPEFLIYFQGTGAADDSGLPNDRFFAVRPEGSVSTLKIQRTERGDSAVYLCASSLTPDTNTGELFFGEGSRLTVL.

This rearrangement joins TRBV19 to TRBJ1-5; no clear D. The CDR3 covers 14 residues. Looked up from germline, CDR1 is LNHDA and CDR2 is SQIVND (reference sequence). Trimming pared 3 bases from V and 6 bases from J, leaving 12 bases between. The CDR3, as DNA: TGTGCCAGTAGTATTGGGGAGGGCGGTCAGCCCCAGCATTTT. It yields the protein CASSIGEGGQPQHF. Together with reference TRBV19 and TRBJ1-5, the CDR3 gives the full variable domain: DGGITQSPKYLFRKEGQNVTLSCEQNLNHDAMYWYRQDPGQGLRLIYYSQIVNDFQKGDIAEGYSVSREKKESFPLTVTSAQKNPTAFYLCASSIGEGGQPQHFGDGTRLSIL.

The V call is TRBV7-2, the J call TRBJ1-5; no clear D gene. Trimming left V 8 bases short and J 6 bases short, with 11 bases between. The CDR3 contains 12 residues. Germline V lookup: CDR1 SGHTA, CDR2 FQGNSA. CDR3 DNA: TGTGCCAGCCGTGGTGGCAGTCAGCCCCAGCATTTT. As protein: CASRGGSQPQHF.

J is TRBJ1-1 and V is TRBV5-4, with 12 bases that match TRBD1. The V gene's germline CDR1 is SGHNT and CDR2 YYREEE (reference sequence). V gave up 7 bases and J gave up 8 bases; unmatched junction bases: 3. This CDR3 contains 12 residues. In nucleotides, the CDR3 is TGTGCCAGCGGGGGACAGGGGGCCGAAGCTTTCTTT. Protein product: CASGGQGAEAFF. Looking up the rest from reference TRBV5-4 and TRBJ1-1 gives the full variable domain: ETGVTQSPTHLIKTRGQQVTLRCSSQSGHNTVSWYQQALGQGPQFIFQYYREEENGRGNFPPRFSGLQFPNYSSELNVNALELDDSALYLCASGGQGAEAFFGQGTRLTVV.

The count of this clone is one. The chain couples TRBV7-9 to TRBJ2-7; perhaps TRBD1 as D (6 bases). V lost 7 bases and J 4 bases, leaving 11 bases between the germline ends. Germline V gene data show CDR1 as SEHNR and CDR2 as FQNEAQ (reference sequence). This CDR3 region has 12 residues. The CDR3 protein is CASTRTAYEQYF. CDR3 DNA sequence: TGTGCCAGCACTAGGACAGCATACGAGCAGTACTTC.

Here the CDR3 DNA reads TGTGCCAGCACCAAGGGGACAGGGGGCCCCTACGAGCAGTACTTC. It is translated as CASTKGTGGPYEQYF. The V and J genes are TRBV7-9 and TRBJ2-7; 12 nucleotides agree with TRBD1. V was pared by 7 bases and J by 2 bases, with 6 bases of the junction left unmatched. The length of the CDR3 is 15 residues. The germline gives CDR1 SEHNR, CDR2 FQNEAQ (reference sequence).

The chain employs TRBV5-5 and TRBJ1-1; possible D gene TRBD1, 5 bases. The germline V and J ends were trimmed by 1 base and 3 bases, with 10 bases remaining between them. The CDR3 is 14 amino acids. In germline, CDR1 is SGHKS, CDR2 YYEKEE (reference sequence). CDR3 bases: TGTGCCAGCAGCTTGAGGGGAAGGGACACTGAAGCTTTCTTT. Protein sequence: CASSLRGRDTEAFF.

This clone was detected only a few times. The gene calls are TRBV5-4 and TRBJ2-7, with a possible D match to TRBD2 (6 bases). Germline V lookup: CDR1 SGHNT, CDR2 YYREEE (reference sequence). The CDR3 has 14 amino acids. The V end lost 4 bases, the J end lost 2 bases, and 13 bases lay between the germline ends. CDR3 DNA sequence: TGTGCCAGCAGCCCTAGCGCGTCTACCTACGAGCAGTACTTC. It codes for CASSPSASTYEQYF.

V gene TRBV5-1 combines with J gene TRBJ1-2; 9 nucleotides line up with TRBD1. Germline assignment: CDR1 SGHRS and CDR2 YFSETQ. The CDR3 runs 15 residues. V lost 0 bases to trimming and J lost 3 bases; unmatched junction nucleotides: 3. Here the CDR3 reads CASSLETGGDYGYTF. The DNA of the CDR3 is TGCGCCAGCAGCTTGGAAACAGGGGGCGACTATGGCTACACCTTC.

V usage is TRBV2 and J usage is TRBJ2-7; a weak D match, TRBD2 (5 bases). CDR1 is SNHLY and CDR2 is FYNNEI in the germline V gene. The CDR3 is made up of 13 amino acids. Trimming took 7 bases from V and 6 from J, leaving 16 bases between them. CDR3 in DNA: TGTGCCAGCATCGCGCCGGGGTCTCGCGAGCAGTACTTC. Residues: CASIAPGSREQYF.